Presented here are 27 T cell receptor beta chains from one specimen sequenced in a study of blood T cell repertoires in COVID-19 (dated by TCRdb to 2018 to 2021). Library generation was performed with the immunoSEQ multiplex PCR assay. TCRdb mirrors the immuneACCESS table, restricted to in-frame sequences. Some clones are absent from its copies; in checked studies, under half trace to an unresolved V gene, and the reason for the others is unknown. The sample table holds fewer than 80,000 clones, of which roughly 80% were seen once. The ten largest clones add up to about a tenth of the sample. What was sequenced was peripheral blood. All receptors derive from a woman older than 75 with acute or convalescent COVID-19.

The chain combines TRBV3-1 (or the pseudogene TRBV3-2) with TRBJ1-2, with D possibly being TRBD1 (5 bases). Per the germline V gene, CDR1 is LGHDT and CDR2 is YNNKEL (reference sequence). Between the trimmed V and J ends, which lost 3 bases and 2 bases, there was a span of 10 bases. The CDR3 has 14 residues. DNA for the CDR3: TGTGCCAGCAGCCAGGGGTACAGGAACTATGGCTACACCTTC. Amino acid sequence: CASSQGYRNYGYTF.

The V gene is TRBV29-1, the J gene TRBJ1-1, with 8 positions matching TRBD1. The CDR3 is 13 amino acids. Germline values: CDR1 SQVTM, CDR2 ANQGSEA. The V segment lost 6 bases and the J segment 1 base; nucleotides outside the gene matches: 4. The CDR3 reads CSVPGTGNTEAFF. As DNA, the CDR3 is TGCAGCGTACCCGGGACAGGGAACACTGAAGCTTTCTTT.

This chain's CDR3 is CASSEGGRDYHQETQYF. The CDR3 DNA follows: TGCGCCAGCAGTGAGGGGGGCCGGGACTACCATCAAGAGACCCAGTACTTC. This rearrangement joins TRBV10-1 to TRBJ2-5, with D perhaps TRBD2 (7 bases). Germline values: CDR1 WNHNN, CDR2 SYGVQD (reference sequence). This CDR3 comprises 17 residues. Trimming pared 2 bases from V and 2 bases from J, leaving 18 bases between.

The CDR3 sequence: CASSRQDTSPLHF. DNA of the CDR3: TGTGCCAGCAGCCGACAGGACACTTCACCCCTCCACTTT. The chain couples TRBV27 to TRBJ1-6, with TRBD1 as a possible D gene (6 bases). CDR1 is MNHEY, CDR2 SMNVEV, per germline (reference sequence). The CDR3 covers 13 residues. Trimming left V 6 bases short and J 9 bases short, with 12 bases between.

This sequence joins TRBV19 and TRBJ2-7; TRBD1 is a possible D gene (6 bases). Per the germline V gene, CDR1 is LNHDA and CDR2 is SQIVND (reference sequence). The CDR3 covers 15 residues. With 5 bases removed from V and 0 bases from J, the gap between germline ends came to 14 bases. This CDR3 is CASSSIDRSSYEQYF. The DNA of the CDR3 is TGTGCCAGTAGTTCCATTGACAGGAGCTCCTACGAGCAGTACTTC.

This clone was counted a few times. V gene TRBV7-8 combines with J gene TRBJ1-5, with D tentatively TRBD1 (6 bases). V was clipped by 3 bases and J by 6 bases, with 12 bases between them. The CDR3 is 14 residues long. Germline assignment: CDR1 SGHVS and CDR2 FQNEAQ. The CDR3 DNA is TGTGCCAGCAGCTTTGGACAGTCTGGTCAGCCCCAGCATTTT. It encodes CASSFGQSGQPQHF. The full variable domain, completed using reference TRBV7-8 and TRBJ1-5, is GAGVSQSPRYKVAKRGQDVALRCDPISGHVSLFWYQQALGQGPEFLTYFQNEAQLDKSGLPSDRFFAERPEGSVSTLKIQRTQQEDSAVYLCASSFGQSGQPQHFGDGTRLSIL.

This chain links TRBV7-2 with TRBJ2-3; TRBD1 agrees at 7 bases. This CDR3 has 15 residues. The germline V gene has CDR1 SGHTA and CDR2 FQGNSA. Germline trimming cut 5 bases from V and 7 bases from J; bases unmatched to any gene: 12. The CDR3 here is CASSPVRGRGHTQYF. As DNA, the CDR3 is TGTGCCAGCAGCCCCGTTAGGGGGCGCGGGCATACGCAGTATTTT. The entire variable domain, with the rest obtained from reference TRBV7-2 and TRBJ2-3, is as follows: GAGVSQSPSNKVTEKGKDVELRCDPISGHTALYWYRQSLGQGLEFLIYFQGNSAPDKSGLPSDRFSAERTGGSVSTLTIQRTQQEDSAVYLCASSPVRGRGHTQYFGPGTRLTVL.

V usage is TRBV5-1 and J usage is TRBJ1-1; 8 nucleotides line up with TRBD1. The germline gives CDR1 SGHRS, CDR2 YFSETQ. The CDR3 spans 13 residues. V lost 4 bases to trimming and J lost 3 bases; unmatched junction nucleotides: 2. The CDR3 DNA is TGCGCCAGCAGCACGGGACAGGACACTGAAGCTTTCTTT. This sequence encodes CASSTGQDTEAFF.

This sequence joins TRBV7-8 and TRBJ1-2, with a possible D match to TRBD1 (5 bases). Between the trimmed V and J ends, which lost 5 bases and 5 bases, there was a span of 15 bases. The CDR3 loop spans 14 amino acids. Germline V gene sequence: CDR1 SGHVS, CDR2 FQNEAQ. CDR3 sequence: CASSGSYRQYGYTF. CDR3 bases: TGTGCCAGCAGCGGCTCCTACAGGCAATATGGCTACACCTTC.

V gene TRBV10-3 combines with J gene TRBJ1-1; D is uncertain. The V gene's germline CDR1 is ENHRY and CDR2 SYGVKD. Deletions cut 10 bases from V and 1 base from J, with 13 bases between. This CDR3 has 13 amino acids. Written as DNA, the CDR3 is TGTGCCACCCGGCGGCTACAGAACACTGAAGCTTTCTTT. It is translated as CATRRLQNTEAFF.

The rearrangement links TRBV10-1 to TRBJ2-3; 7 nucleotides agree with TRBD1. Losses at the gene ends were 5 bases for V and 0 bases for J; bases not matched to a gene: 5. The CDR3 is made up of 15 amino acids. CDR1 is WNHNN, CDR2 SYGVQD, per germline (reference sequence). The CDR3 reads CASSSRQGSTDTQYF. The DNA for the CDR3 is TGCGCCAGCAGTTCGCGACAGGGCAGCACAGATACGCAGTATTTT.

The chain has TRBV6-5 and TRBJ2-4, with D possibly TRBD2 on 6 matching bases. Germline CDR1 and CDR2: MNHEY and SVGAGI. Trimming cost V 7 bases and J 7 bases, with 20 bases left between them. The CDR3 is 15 amino acids. The CDR3 spells CASNEGDSWGNIQYF. In DNA, the CDR3 is TGTGCCAGCAACGAAGGGGACTCGTGGGGGAACATTCAGTACTTC.

The chain combines TRBV25-1 with TRBJ2-2, with D perhaps matching TRBD2 (5 bases). Between the trimmed V and J ends, which lost 7 bases and 4 bases, there was a span of 13 bases. The V gene's germline CDR1 is MGHDK and CDR2 SYGVNS. The CDR3 is 14 amino acids. The CDR3 sequence: CASNGIPGTGELFF. CDR3 DNA sequence: TGTGCCAGCAACGGGATCCCGGGCACCGGGGAGCTGTTTTTT.

The chain carries TRBV21-1 and TRBJ2-7; the table gives TRBD2 as D, unverified against the DNA. TRBV21-1 is tagged as a pseudogene. The CDR3 extends over 14 amino acids. CDR3 DNA sequence: TGTGCCAGCAGCAAAGATGAGGTAACCTACGAGCAGTACTTC. Residues: CASSKDEVTYEQYF.

The gene calls are TRBV5-5 and TRBJ2-3, with TRBD1 matching over 7 bases. The CDR3 spans 13 residues. Unmatched junction bases numbered 1, after V lost 1 base and J lost 5 bases. Germline CDR1 SGHKS, CDR2 YYEKEE (reference sequence). The CDR3 DNA reads as TGTGCCAGCAGCTTGAGGGACAGAGATACGCAGTATTTT. This sequence encodes CASSLRDRDTQYF.

The rearrangement uses TRBV10-3 and TRBJ1-6, with 7 nucleotides matching TRBD1. Germline values: CDR1 ENHRY, CDR2 SYGVKD. With V trimmed by 4 bases and J by 8 bases, 11 bases remained unmatched. The CDR3 is 16 amino acids. The CDR3 region has the DNA TGTGCCATCAGTGTTGAAGGGGACAGTGGGCATTCACCCCTCCACTTT. Its protein is CAISVEGDSGHSPLHF.

The chain links TRBV5-4 to TRBJ2-5, with 11 bases lining up with TRBD2. Germline assignment: CDR1 SGHNT and CDR2 YYREEE (reference sequence). CDR3 length: 20 amino acids. The V segment lost 7 bases and the J segment 0 bases; nucleotides outside the gene matches: 20. CDR3 loop: CASRPVLASGGSLYQETQYF. The CDR3 nucleotides read TGTGCCAGCCGCCCCGTTCTGGCTAGCGGGGGGTCCCTGTACCAAGAGACCCAGTACTTC.

V gene TRBV7-2 combines with J gene TRBJ2-5; 7 bases fit TRBD1. The CDR3 is made up of 17 amino acids. The trim removed 1 base at V and 4 bases at J, leaving 12 bases unmatched. Per the germline V gene, CDR1 is SGHTA and CDR2 is FQGNSA. This chain's CDR3 is CASSLGGGPALGETQYF. DNA for the CDR3: TGTGCCAGCAGCTTAGGAGGGGGCCCGGCCTTAGGAGAGACCCAGTACTTC.

In its sample, this clone was seen once. The V and J genes are TRBV12-1 and TRBJ2-5; the D call in the table, TRBD2, was not verified against the DNA. TRBV12-1 is a known pseudogene. The CDR3 has 16 amino acids. The CDR3 loop is CASSPGLAGGSETQYF. As DNA, the CDR3 is TGTGCCAGCAGCCCAGGACTAGCGGGGGGATCTGAGACCCAGTACTTC.

This clone turned up a few times. This chain uses TRBV5-1 with TRBJ1-6, with D possibly being TRBD1 (5 bases). The CDR3 sequence is 14 residues long. The germline V gene encodes CDR1 SGHRS and CDR2 YFSETQ. The V end was cut by 3 bases, the J end by 5 bases, with 9 bases between. CDR3 coding DNA: TGCGCCAGCAGCTCAGGCAGGGATAATTCACCCCTCCACTTT. As protein: CASSSGRDNSPLHF.

CDR3 nucleotide sequence: TGCGCCAGCAGCCTCACAGGGCTAGCCGGGGAGCTGTTTTTT. Translating it yields CASSLTGLAGELFF. V is TRBV5-1 and J is TRBJ2-2, with a weak D call TRBD1 (6 bases). The CDR3 runs 14 residues. Trimming left V 4 bases short and J 6 bases short, with 13 bases between. CDR1 is SGHRS, CDR2 YFSETQ, per germline.

J is TRBJ1-3 and V is TRBV11-2; the D gene is possibly TRBD1 (6 bases). Trimming pared 6 bases from V and 0 bases from J, leaving 15 bases between. In germline, CDR1 is SGHAT, CDR2 FQNNGV. The CDR3 has 16 amino acids. The CDR3 DNA reads as TGTGCCAGCAGAGACGACACAGGGAGCTCTGGAAACACCATATATTTT. Its translation: CASRDDTGSSGNTIYF. The full variable domain, with the rest looked up from reference TRBV11-2 and TRBJ1-3, is EAGVAQSPRYKIIEKRQSVAFWCNPISGHATLYWYQQILGQGPKLLIQFQNNGVVDDSQLPKDRFSAERLKGVDSTLKIQPAKLEDSAVYLCASRDDTGSSGNTIYFGEGSWLTVV.

This chain uses TRBV2 with TRBJ2-5; D possibly corresponds to TRBD1 (6 bases). V lost 7 bases and J 5 bases, leaving 17 bases between the germline ends. Per the germline V gene, CDR1 is SNHLY and CDR2 is FYNNEI. This CDR3 comprises 14 residues. The CDR3 loop reads CASTFEQGGETQYF. The CDR3 nucleotides read TGTGCCAGCACATTTGAACAGGGTGGGGAGACCCAGTACTTC.

The chain links TRBV13 to TRBJ2-5; TRBD1 matches at 10 bases. The trim removed 1 base at V and 5 bases at J, leaving 13 bases unmatched. The length of the CDR3 is 18 residues. Germline V gene lookup returns CDR1 PRHDT and CDR2 FYEKMQ (reference sequence). This CDR3 reads CASSLEASGTGVGETQYF. The CDR3 bases are TGTGCCAGCAGCTTAGAAGCATCCGGGACAGGGGTTGGGGAGACCCAGTACTTC.

This clone was seen only once. The CDR3 here is CASTTGTGNYGYTF. Written as DNA, the CDR3 is TGTGCCAGCACCACCGGGACAGGCAACTATGGCTACACCTTC. The chain uses TRBV6-5 and TRBJ1-2; 8 nucleotides match TRBD1. The CDR3 totals 14 residues. In germline, CDR1 is MNHEY, CDR2 SVGAGI. The V and J ends lost 7 bases and 2 bases, in that order; junction bases with no gene match: 6.

The chain uses TRBV27 and TRBJ1-5; tentatively, D is TRBD1 (6 bases). CDR3 length: 16 residues. The germline V gene encodes CDR1 MNHEY and CDR2 SMNVEV (reference sequence). Trimming took 4 bases from V and 0 from J, leaving 13 bases between them. CDR3 protein: CASSSGDIASNQPQHF. CDR3 nucleotides: TGTGCCAGCAGTTCAGGGGACATAGCTAGCAATCAGCCCCAGCATTTT.

J is TRBJ2-5 and V is TRBV5-1; a possible D gene is TRBD1 (6 bases). This CDR3 spans 14 amino acids. V lost 4 bases and J 5 bases, leaving 15 bases between the germline ends. Looked up from germline, CDR1 is SGHRS and CDR2 is YFSETQ. CDR3 loop: CASSQQGDSETQYF. In nucleotides, the CDR3 is TGCGCCAGCAGCCAACAGGGTGACTCGGAGACCCAGTACTTC.